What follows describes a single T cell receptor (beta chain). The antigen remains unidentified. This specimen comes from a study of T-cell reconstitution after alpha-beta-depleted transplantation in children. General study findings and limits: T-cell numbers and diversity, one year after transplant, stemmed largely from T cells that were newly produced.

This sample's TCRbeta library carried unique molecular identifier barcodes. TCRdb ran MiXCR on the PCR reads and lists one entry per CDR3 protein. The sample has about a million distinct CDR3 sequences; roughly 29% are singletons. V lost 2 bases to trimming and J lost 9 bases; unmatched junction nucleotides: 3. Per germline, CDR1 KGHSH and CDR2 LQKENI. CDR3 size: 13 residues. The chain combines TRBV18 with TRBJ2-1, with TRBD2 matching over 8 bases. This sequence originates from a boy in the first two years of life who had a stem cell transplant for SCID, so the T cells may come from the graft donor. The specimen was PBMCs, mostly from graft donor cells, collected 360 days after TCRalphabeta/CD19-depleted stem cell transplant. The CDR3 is CASSPILAGEQFF. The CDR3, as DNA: TGTGCCAGCTCACCAATCCTAGCGGGTGAGCAGTTCTTC.